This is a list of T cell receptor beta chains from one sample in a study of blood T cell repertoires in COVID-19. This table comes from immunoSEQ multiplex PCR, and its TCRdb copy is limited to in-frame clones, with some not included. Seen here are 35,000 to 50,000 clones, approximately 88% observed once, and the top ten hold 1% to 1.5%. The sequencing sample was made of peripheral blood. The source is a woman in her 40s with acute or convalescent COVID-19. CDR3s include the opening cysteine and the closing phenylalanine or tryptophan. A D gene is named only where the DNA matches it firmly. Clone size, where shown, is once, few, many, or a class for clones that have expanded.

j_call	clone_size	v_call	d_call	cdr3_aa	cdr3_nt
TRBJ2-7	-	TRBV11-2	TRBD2	CASSFGGGPYEQYF	TGTGCCAGCAGCTTCGGGGGGGGACCCTACGAGCAGTACTTC
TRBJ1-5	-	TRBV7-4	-	CASSLARVRAPNQPQHF	TGTGCCAGCAGCTTAGCCCGGGTGAGGGCCCCCAATCAGCCCCAGCATTTT
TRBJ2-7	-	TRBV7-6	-	CASSPFVGSEYEQYF	TGTGCCAGCAGCCCCTTCGTGGGGAGTGAATACGAGCAGTACTTC
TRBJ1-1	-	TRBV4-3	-	CASSPTRRDTEAFF	TGCGCCAGCAGCCCCACGCGGCGGGACACTGAAGCTTTCTTT
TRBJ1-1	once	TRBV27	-	CASTPSTGQLFFF	TGTGCCAGCACCCCATCTACAGGACAGCTATTTTTCTTT
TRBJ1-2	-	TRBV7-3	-	CASSQSVGAGGYGYTF	TGTGCCAGCAGCCAATCTGTGGGGGCAGGTGGCTATGGCTACACCTTC
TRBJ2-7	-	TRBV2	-	CASSGGGTPYEQYF	TGTGCCAGCAGTGGTGGTGGGACTCCCTACGAGCAGTACTTC
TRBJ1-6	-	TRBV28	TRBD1	CASSMTRDRVPLHF	TGTGCCAGCAGTATGACCCGGGACAGGGTCCCCCTCCACTTT
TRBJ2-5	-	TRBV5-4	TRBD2	CASSFGASGPWETQYF	TGTGCCAGCAGCTTTGGGGCTAGCGGACCATGGGAGACCCAGTACTTC
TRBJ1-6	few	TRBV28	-	CASSTTGRSSYNSPLHF	TGTGCCAGCAGTACGACCGGAAGGAGCTCCTATAATTCACCCCTCCACTTT
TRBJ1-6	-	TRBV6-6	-	CASSYSGEDNSPLHF	TGTGCCAGCAGTTACTCAGGAGAAGATAATTCACCCCTCCACTTT
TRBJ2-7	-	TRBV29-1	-	CSVAGQLLLASSDEQYF	TGCAGCGTTGCTGGTCAGTTATTACTAGCTTCTTCGGACGAGCAGTACTTC
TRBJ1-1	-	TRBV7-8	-	CASSWGGTLNTEAFF	TGTGCCAGCAGCTGGGGCGGGACCCTAAACACTGAAGCTTTCTTT
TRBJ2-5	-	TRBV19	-	CASSVALRGGQETQYF	TGTGCCAGTAGTGTAGCCCTCCGAGGGGGACAAGAGACCCAGTACTTC
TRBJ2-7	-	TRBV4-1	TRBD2	CASSQLGLAGDEQYF	TGCGCCAGCAGCCAGCTGGGACTAGCGGGAGACGAGCAGTACTTC
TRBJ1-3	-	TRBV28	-	CASIRTGTVGNTIYF	TGTGCCAGCATCCGAACAGGGACGGTAGGAAACACCATATATTTT
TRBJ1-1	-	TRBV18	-	CASSPNRAHDSTEAFF	TGTGCCAGCTCACCAAACAGGGCCCATGATAGCACTGAAGCTTTCTTT
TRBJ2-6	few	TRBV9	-	CASSVGIGRVRYGANVLTF	TGTGCCAGCAGCGTAGGAATCGGCAGGGTAAGATATGGGGCCAACGTCCTGACTTTC
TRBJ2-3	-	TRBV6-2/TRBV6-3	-	CASSYSPTGTHTDTQYF	TGTGCCAGCAGTTACAGTCCAACCGGGACACACACAGATACGCAGTATTTT
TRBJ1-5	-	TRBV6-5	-	CASRRGGPSNQPQHF	TGTGCCAGCAGGCGGGGCGGGCCTTCCAATCAGCCCCAGCATTTT
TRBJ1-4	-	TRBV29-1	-	CSAEDPTRATNEKLFF	TGCAGCGCAGAAGACCCGACCAGGGCAACTAATGAAAAACTGTTTTTT
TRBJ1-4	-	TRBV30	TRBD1	CAWRVQGAANEKLFF	TGTGCCTGGAGGGTCCAGGGGGCTGCTAATGAAAAACTGTTTTTT
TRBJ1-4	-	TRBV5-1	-	CASSRTGATNEKLFF	TGCGCCAGCAGCCGGACGGGGGCAACTAATGAAAAACTGTTTTTT
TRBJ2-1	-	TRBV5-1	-	CASSPGTTSSYNEQFF	TGCGCCAGCAGTCCCGGGACAACAAGCTCCTACAATGAGCAGTTCTTC
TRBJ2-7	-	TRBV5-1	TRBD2	CASSLDLVREGWEQYF	TGCGCCAGCAGCTTGGATCTTGTCCGGGAGGGGTGGGAGCAGTACTTC
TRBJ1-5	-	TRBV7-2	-	CASSSPGEWPQHF	TGTGCCAGCAGCTCCCCCGGGGAATGGCCCCAGCATTTT
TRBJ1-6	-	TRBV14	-	CASSQDSPQGSSPLHF	TGTGCCAGCAGCCAAGATAGTCCCCAGGGAAGTTCACCCCTCCACTTT
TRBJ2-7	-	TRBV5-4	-	CASSLGTLDEQYF	TGTGCCAGCAGCTTAGGGACACTTGACGAGCAGTACTTC
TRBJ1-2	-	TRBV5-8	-	CASSFSGTSNYGYTF	TGTGCCAGCAGCTTCTCCGGGACATCTAACTATGGCTACACCTTC
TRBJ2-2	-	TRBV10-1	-	CASSPNTANTGELFF	TGCGCCAGCAGCCCCAATACAGCGAACACCGGGGAGCTGTTTTTT
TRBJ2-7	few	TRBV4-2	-	CASSHAGTRGDYEQYF	TGTGCCAGCAGCCATGCCGGGACAAGGGGAGATTACGAGCAGTACTTC
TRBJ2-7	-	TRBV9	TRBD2	CASSPDQGSGGSRNEQYF	TGTGCCAGCAGCCCCGATCAAGGTTCGGGAGGTAGTCGGAACGAGCAGTACTTC
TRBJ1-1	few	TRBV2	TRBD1	CASMGDRGTEAFF	TGTGCCAGCATGGGCGACAGGGGCACTGAAGCTTTCTTT
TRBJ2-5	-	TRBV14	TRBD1	CASSTGQQETQYF	TGTGCCAGCAGCACGGGACAGCAAGAGACCCAGTACTTC
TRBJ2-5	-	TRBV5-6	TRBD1	CASSGDRGQETQYF	TGTGCCAGCAGCGGTGACAGGGGTCAAGAGACCCAGTACTTC
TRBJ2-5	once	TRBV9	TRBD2	CASSVATLGPGGPEETQYF	TGTGCCAGCAGCGTAGCTACTCTTGGGCCGGGGGGGCCAGAAGAGACCCAGTACTTC
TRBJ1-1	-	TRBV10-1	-	CASSESKGGASEAFF	TGCGCCAGCAGTGAGTCCAAAGGGGGGGCGAGTGAAGCTTTCTTT
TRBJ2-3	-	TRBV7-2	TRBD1	CASRLGQGQVDTQYF	TGTGCCAGCAGGTTGGGACAGGGGCAGGTAGATACGCAGTATTTT
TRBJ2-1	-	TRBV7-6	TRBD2	CASSERLAGVLHEQFF	TGTGCCAGCAGCGAGCGACTAGCGGGAGTTCTCCATGAGCAGTTCTTC
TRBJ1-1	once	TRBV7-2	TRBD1	CASSWTGAPGTEAFF	TGTGCCAGCAGTTGGACAGGGGCCCCTGGAACTGAAGCTTTCTTT
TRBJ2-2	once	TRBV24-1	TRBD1	CATSAGGNTGELFF	TGTGCCACCAGTGCAGGGGGGAACACCGGGGAGCTGTTTTTT
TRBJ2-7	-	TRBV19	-	CASSIYPGISYEQYF	TGTGCCAGTAGTATCTACCCCGGGATATCCTACGAGCAGTACTTC
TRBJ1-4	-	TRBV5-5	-	CASSLTGNTPEKLFF	TGTGCCAGCAGCTTAACCGGGAATACCCCTGAAAAACTGTTTTTT
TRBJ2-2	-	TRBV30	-	CAWRRQGNTGELFF	TGTGCCTGGAGACGTCAGGGTAACACCGGGGAGCTGTTTTTT
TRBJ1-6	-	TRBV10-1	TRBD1	CASSKGTGPHNSPLHF	TGCGCCAGCAGTAAGGGGACAGGCCCCCATAATTCACCCCTCCACTTT
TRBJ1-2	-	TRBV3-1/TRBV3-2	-	CASSRDWQANYGYTF	TGTGCCAGCAGCCGAGATTGGCAGGCTAACTATGGCTACACCTTC
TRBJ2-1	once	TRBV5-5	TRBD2	CASSLSLAGIFEQFF	TGTGCCAGCAGCTTGTCTCTAGCGGGAATTTTTGAGCAGTTCTTC
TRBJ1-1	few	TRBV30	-	CAWKTIADTEAFF	TGTGCCTGGAAAACCATTGCAGACACTGAAGCTTTCTTT
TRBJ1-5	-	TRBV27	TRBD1	CASSLFPQTGGNQPQHF	TGTGCCAGCAGTTTATTCCCTCAGACAGGGGGAAATCAGCCCCAGCATTTT
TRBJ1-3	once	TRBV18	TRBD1	CASSGIQGASGNTIYF	TGTGCCAGCTCAGGAATACAGGGGGCTTCTGGAAACACCATATATTTT
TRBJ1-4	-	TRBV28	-	CASSLEAWNEKLFF	TGTGCCAGCAGTTTAGAGGCCTGGAATGAAAAACTGTTTTTT
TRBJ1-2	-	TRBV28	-	CASSRTQPTGLGSYTF	TGTGCCAGCAGTCGCACACAACCCACAGGGTTAGGGAGCTACACCTTC
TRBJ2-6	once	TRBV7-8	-	CASSLGLGANVLTF	TGTGCCAGCAGTTTGGGACTTGGGGCCAACGTCCTGACTTTC
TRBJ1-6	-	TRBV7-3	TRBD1	CASSQPTGGNSPLHF	TGTGCCAGCAGCCAGCCGACAGGGGGCAATTCACCCCTCCACTTT
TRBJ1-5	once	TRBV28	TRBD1	CASSVPPRGLGNQPQHF	TGTGCCAGCAGTGTCCCCCCCAGGGGGCTCGGCAATCAGCCCCAGCATTTT
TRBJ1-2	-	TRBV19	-	CASRAKDYGYTF	TGTGCCAGCCGAGCGAAAGACTATGGCTACACCTTC
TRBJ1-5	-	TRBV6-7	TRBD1	CASSYERDRGVQPQHF	TGTGCCAGCAGTTACGAGCGGGACAGGGGAGTACAGCCCCAGCATTTT
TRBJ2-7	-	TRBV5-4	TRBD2	CASTKREGSYEQYF	TGTGCCAGCACTAAGCGGGAGGGTTCCTACGAGCAGTACTTC